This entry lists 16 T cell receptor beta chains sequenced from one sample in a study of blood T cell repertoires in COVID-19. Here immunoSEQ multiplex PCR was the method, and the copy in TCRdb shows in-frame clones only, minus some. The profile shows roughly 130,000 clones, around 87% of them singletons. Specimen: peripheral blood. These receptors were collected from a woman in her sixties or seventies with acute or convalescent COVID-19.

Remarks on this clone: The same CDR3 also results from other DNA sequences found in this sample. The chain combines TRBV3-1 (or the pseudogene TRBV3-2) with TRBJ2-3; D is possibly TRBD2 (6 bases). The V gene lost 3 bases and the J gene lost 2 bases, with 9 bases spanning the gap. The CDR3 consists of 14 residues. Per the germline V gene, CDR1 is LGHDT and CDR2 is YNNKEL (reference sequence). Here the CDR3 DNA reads TGTGCCAGCAGCCAGGGAGGTTTCACAGATACGCAGTATTTT. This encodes CASSQGGFTDTQYF.

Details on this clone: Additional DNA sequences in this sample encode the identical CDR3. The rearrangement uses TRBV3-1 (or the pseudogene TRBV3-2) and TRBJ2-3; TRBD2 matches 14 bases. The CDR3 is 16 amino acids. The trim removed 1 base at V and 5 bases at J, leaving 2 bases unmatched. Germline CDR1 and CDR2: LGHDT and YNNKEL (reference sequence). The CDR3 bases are TGTGCCAGCAGCCAAGGGACTAGCGGGAGGATAGATACGCAGTATTTT. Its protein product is CASSQGTSGRIDTQYF.

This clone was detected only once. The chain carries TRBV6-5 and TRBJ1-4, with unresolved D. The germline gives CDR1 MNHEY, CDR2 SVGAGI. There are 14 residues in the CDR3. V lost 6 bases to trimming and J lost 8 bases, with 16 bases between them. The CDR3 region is CASRTGTAGEKLFF. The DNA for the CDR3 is TGTGCCAGCAGAACCGGAACCGCGGGGGAAAAACTGTTTTTT.

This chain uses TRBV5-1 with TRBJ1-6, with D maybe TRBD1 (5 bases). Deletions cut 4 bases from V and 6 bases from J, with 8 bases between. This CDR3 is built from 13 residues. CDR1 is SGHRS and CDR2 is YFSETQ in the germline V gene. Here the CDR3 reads CASSVGANSPLHF. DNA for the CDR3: TGCGCCAGCAGCGTAGGGGCTAATTCACCCCTCCACTTT.

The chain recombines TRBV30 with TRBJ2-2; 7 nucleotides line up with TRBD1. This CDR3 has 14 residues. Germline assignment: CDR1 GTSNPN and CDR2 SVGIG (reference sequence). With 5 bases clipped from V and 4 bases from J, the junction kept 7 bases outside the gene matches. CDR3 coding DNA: TGTGCCTGGGACAAGGGGGCGATCACCGGGGAGCTGTTTTTT. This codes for CAWDKGAITGELFF.

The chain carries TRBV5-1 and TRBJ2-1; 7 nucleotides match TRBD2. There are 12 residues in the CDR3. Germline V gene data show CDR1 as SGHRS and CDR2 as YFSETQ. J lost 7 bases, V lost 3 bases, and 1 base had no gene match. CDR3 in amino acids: CASSWEGNEQFF. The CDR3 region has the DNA TGCGCCAGCAGCTGGGAGGGGAATGAGCAGTTCTTC. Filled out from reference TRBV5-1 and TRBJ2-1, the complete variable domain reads KAGVTQTPRYLIKTRGQQVTLSCSPISGHRSVSWYQQTPGQGLQFLFEYFSETQRNKGNFPGRFSGRQFSNSRSEMNVSTLELGDSALYLCASSWEGNEQFFGPGTRLTVL.

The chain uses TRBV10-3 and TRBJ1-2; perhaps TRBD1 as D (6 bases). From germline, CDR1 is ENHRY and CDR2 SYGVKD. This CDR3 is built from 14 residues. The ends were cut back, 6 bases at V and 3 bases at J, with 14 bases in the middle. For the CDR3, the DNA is TGTGCCATCAGACCCGCGGGGGCAGACTATGGCTACACCTTC. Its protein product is CAIRPAGADYGYTF.

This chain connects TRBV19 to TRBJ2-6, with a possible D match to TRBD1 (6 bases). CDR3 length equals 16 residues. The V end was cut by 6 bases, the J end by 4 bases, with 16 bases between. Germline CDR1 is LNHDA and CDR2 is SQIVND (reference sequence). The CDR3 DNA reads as TGTGCCAGTAGGGAGAACAGGGTTTCAGGGGCCAACGTCCTGACTTTC. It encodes CASRENRVSGANVLTF.

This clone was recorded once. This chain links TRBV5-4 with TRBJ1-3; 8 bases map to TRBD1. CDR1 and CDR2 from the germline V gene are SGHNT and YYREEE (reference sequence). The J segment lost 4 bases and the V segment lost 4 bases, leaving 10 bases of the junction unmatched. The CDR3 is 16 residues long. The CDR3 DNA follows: TGTGCCAGCAGCCTCAAGGACAGGGTGCAAGGAAACACCATATATTTT. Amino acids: CASSLKDRVQGNTIYF.

This CDR3 is CASSTISANYGYTF. CDR3 nucleotides: TGTGCCAGTAGTACAATTTCAGCTAACTATGGCTACACCTTC. The chain recombines TRBV19 with TRBJ1-2; D is unclear. V shed 4 bases and J shed 0 bases, with 9 bases lying between them. Germline V gives CDR1 LNHDA, CDR2 SQIVND (reference sequence). This CDR3 spans 14 amino acids.

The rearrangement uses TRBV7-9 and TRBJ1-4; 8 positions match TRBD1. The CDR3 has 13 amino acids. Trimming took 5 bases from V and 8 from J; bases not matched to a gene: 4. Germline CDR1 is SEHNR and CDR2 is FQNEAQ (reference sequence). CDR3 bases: TGTGCCAGCAGCACCGGGACAGGCGAAAAACTGTTTTTT. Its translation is CASSTGTGEKLFF.

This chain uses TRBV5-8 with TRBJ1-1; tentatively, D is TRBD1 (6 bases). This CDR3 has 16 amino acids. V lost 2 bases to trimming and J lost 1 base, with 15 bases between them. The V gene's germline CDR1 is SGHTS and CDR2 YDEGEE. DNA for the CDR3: TGTGCCAGCAGCTTAATCGGGGGGCAGGAGAACACTGAAGCTTTCTTT. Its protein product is CASSLIGGQENTEAFF.

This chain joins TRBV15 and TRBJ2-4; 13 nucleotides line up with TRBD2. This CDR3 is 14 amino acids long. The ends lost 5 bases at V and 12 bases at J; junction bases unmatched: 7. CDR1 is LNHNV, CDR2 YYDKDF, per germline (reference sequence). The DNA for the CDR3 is TGTGCCACCAGCGGGGGTGGGACTAGCGGGAATCAGTACTTC. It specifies CATSGGGTSGNQYF.

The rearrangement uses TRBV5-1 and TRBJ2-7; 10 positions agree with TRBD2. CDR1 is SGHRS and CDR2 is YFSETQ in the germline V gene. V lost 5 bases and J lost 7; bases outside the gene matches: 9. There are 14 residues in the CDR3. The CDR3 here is CASSSGRTGGEQYV. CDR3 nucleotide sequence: TGCGCCAGCAGTAGCGGGAGGACCGGGGGGGAGCAGTACGTC.

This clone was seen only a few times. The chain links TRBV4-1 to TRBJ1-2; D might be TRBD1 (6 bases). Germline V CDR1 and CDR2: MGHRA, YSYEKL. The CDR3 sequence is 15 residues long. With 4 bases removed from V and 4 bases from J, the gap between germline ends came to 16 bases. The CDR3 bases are TGCGCCAGCAGCCCAGAGCAGGGGATAAGCTATGGCTACACCTTC. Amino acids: CASSPEQGISYGYTF.

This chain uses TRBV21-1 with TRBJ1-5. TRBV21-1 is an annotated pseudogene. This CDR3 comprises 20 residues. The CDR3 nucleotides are TGTGCCAGCAGCAAAGAAGAGGTGCGGATGGCAGCCTATAGCAATCAGCCCCAGCATTTT. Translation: CASSKEEVRMAAYSNQPQHF.